This paragraph covers one T cell receptor beta chain sequence. V shed 4 bases, J shed 6 bases, and the junction held 9 bases outside the gene matches. Per the germline V gene, CDR1 is SGHVS and CDR2 is FNYEAQ. This CDR3 is 15 amino acids long. As processed by the authors: From reference gene primer amplification, estimates of nucleated cell counts were derived. Clones were read by immunoSEQ multiplex PCR, and TCRdb kept only the in-frame ones, dropping some. The V and J calls and the clone size are those of that table, but D and trimming were determined from the DNA. The sample contains roughly 380,000 clones, approximately 89% of which appear only once. These data originate in a study of blood T cell repertoires in COVID-19. About the study: Specimens from acute and convalescent COVID-19 originated in the United States, Italy and Spain. PBMCs, B-cell-depleted T cells, or T cells provided the cDNA or gDNA that made up the material.

This sequence originates from a woman between 35 and 50 years old with COVID-19, enrolled during active disease. V gene TRBV7-6 combines with J gene TRBJ2-7; 10 bases map to TRBD1. The material sequenced was peripheral blood. DNA of the CDR3: TGTGCCAGCAGCTCCCCCGGACAGGGGGTCTCCGAGCAGTACTTC. Its protein product is CASSSPGQGVSEQYF.